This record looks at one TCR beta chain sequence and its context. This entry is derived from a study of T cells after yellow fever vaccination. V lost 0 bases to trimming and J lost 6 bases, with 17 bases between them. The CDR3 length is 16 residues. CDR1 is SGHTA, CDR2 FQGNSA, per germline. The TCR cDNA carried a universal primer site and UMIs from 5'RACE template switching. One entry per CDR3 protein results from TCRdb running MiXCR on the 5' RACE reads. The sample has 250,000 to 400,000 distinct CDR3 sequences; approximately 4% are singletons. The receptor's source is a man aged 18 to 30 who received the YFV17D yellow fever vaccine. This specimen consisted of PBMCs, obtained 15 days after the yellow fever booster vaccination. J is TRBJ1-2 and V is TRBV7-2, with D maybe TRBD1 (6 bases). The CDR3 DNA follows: TGTGCCAGCAGCTTAGCGCGAGGGGGGCGCATGCATGGCTACACCTTC. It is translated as CASSLARGGRMHGYTF.